The TCR beta chain described here comes from a study of blood T cells in healthy people across ages. Study summary: Template switching retrieved approximately one barcoded beta molecule for each two T cells.

A second PCR, run for about 7 to 11 cycles, used a sample-barcoded 5' primer plus a J-beta primer mix. Per sample, CDR3-containing paired-end reads numbered at least 2.5 million. TCRdb re-called the 5' RACE reads through MiXCR, storing one row per CDR3 protein. Of about 680,000 distinct CDR3 sequences listed, 49% are singletons. This CDR3 has 16 amino acids. Per germline, CDR1 ENHRY and CDR2 SYGVKD. V was pared by 8 bases and J by 7 bases, with 24 bases between. The TCR comes from a woman aged 55-70 years in good health. The chain couples TRBV10-3 to TRBJ2-1; D may match TRBD1 or TRBD2 (7 bases each). The sample consisted of blood. CDR3 residues: CAIGRIQRDSHNEQFF. DNA of the CDR3: TGTGCCATCGGCCGCATTCAGCGGGACAGCCATAATGAGCAGTTCTTC.